This T cell receptor beta chain was retrieved from a study of blood T cells in healthy people across ages (dated by TCRdb to about 2015). Looking at the study overall: Template switching captured roughly one uniquely barcoded TCR beta cDNA molecule per two T cells in model experiments. The study measured age-related changes in TCR beta repertoire diversity using deep sequencing normalized with unique cDNA molecular identifiers. The donors were split into four age groups: young (average 16 years), middle-aged (39), aged (over 55) and long-lived (under 90). To avoid experimental bias, donors of different ages were spread randomly across the sequencing lanes. For two donors (one aged 18 to 30 and one aged 80 or older), the study analyzed two additional independent replicas of 1 million unique cDNA reads from the same blood draw. Overall study results and their limits: As age increased, observed TCR beta diversity per million T cells dropped in a roughly linear way, and a significant reduction was already evident by age roughly 40. Compared with the aged group, more naive CD4+ T cells, fewer expanded clones and increased TCR diversity were shown by the long-lived group, suggesting age selection. Estimates of total diversity from one million sequenced T cells were regarded as lower bounds and underestimates. The CMV infection status of donors was not known, potentially confounding age-related changes in expanded clonotypes. Conclusive comparison of naive and antigen-experienced compartments was prevented by the profiling of bulk unsorted PBMCs. A strong correlation was found between observed TCR beta diversity and the percentage of naive T cells measured by flow cytometry.

Receptors were amplified or captured by 5' RACE. The sequencing machine was an Illumina HiSeq 2500. The second PCR ran for roughly 7 to 12 cycles and used a J-beta primer mix along with a sample-barcoded 5' primer. Each TCR beta cDNA molecule received a unique molecular identifier from a template-switch 5' adaptor carrying 12 random nucleotides. Each sample yielded at least 3 million CDR3-containing paired-end reads. The Mint cDNA synthesis kit, primed by a TRBC-specific oligonucleotide, was used to synthesize first-strand cDNA from all RNA. Following uracil-DNA glycosylase treatment, all cDNA underwent a first 18-cycle PCR with the universal primers M1SS and BC2_uni_R. The paper's processing steps were these. For normalization, 1 million high-quality reads were randomly selected from each sample, with every read carrying a distinct molecular identifier. Instead of being binned into consensus sequences, reads that shared molecular identifiers were thrown out. CDR3 identification, clonotype clustering and error correction used MiTCR with a Q25 quality threshold and the strictest error-elimination algorithm. A nonparametric unseen species model using Euler transformation provided a lower-bound estimate of total TCR beta diversity. The public reads were quality trimmed at Q25 with fastp and then assembled into clones with MiXCR by TCRdb, keeping productive beta chains. Each record represents a unique CDR3 protein, reported with the most common genes and DNA among its rows. TCRdb, not the original authors, processed these V and J calls. This sample lists about 770,000 distinct CDR3 sequences; under 45% were detected once. The ten largest make up approximately 19% of the sample.

Concerning this clonotype: Its antigen remains unidentified. Per-base qualities were not stored, and no clone one base away is much larger.

The donors were around 39 Caucasian individuals from Russia, aged 6 to 90 years, who were systemically healthy. Each donor gave 8 to 10 milliliters of peripheral blood, drawn into EDTA-treated Vacutainer tubes. PBMCs were isolated by Ficoll-Paque density-gradient centrifugation, with at least 6 million obtained per sample. Total RNA was extracted from PBMCs with Trizol reagent, with at least 6 micrograms obtained per sample. Naive CD45RAhigh/CD27high T cell percentages were measured by flow cytometry on a PBMC aliquot from every donor. Trimming costs V 0 bases and J 3 bases, and their ends lie 10 bases apart. Taken from cysteine to phenylalanine, the CDR3 has 15 residues. The CDR3 DNA has 45 bases and is translated from base 1. Via the germline V gene, CDR1 is SGHRS and CDR2 YFSETQ.

The specimen sequenced was blood. This receptor chain uses TRBV5-1 and TRBJ2-1; matching of 5 bases hints at TRBD2 as the D gene. The clonotype was recovered from a man aged 55 to 70 in good health. CDR3 loop: CASSLAGAGYNEQFF. The nucleotides are TGCGCCAGCAGCTTGGCAGGCGCGGGCTACAATGAGCAGTTCTTC.